The next 20 T cell receptor beta chains were all read from a single sample in a study of metastatic and nonmetastatic thyroid tumors (dated by TCRdb to about 2020). Library method: PCR. This sample was sequenced with an Illumina HiSeq 4000. The public reads were run again by TCRdb, first through fastp at Q25 and then through MiXCR, and only productive beta chains were kept. The sample includes 30,000 to 35,000 clones, with approximately 32% observed a single time. 7.8% of the sample rests with the top ten. No treatment had been received by any patient before thyroid surgery. The sequencing input was blood. All receptors derive from a female donor with papillary thyroid cancer or a benign thyroid nodule (not recorded which). Some clones in this sample may be carry-over from other donors' samples.

This clone has at least ten counts. This sample also contains other DNA sequences that code for the same CDR3. The V and J genes are TRBV20-1 and TRBJ2-3; 11 positions match TRBD2. V trimming: 4 bases; J trimming: 3 bases; junction bases outside the gene matches: 9. The CDR3 loop spans 16 amino acids. In germline, CDR1 is DFQATT, CDR2 SNEGSKA (reference sequence). CDR3 nucleotide sequence: TGCAGTGCTACTCCTATAGCGGGAGGGCCTACAGATACGCAGTATTTT. Protein product: CSATPIAGGPTDTQYF.

Comments on this clone: The sample carries other DNA sequences with the same CDR3. The V and J genes are TRBV5-1 and TRBJ1-2; D gene unclear. The V end lost 2 bases, the J end lost 4 bases, and 9 bases lay between the germline ends. Germline V CDR1 and CDR2: SGHRS, YFSETQ. CDR3 length: 13 residues. CDR3 loop: CASSFGPSYGYTF. As DNA, the CDR3 is TGCGCCAGCAGCTTTGGCCCTAGCTATGGCTACACCTTC.

This clone was counted between two and nine times. V gene TRBV19 combines with J gene TRBJ2-7, with 8 bases matching TRBD1. The CDR3 extends over 14 amino acids. CDR1 LNHDA and CDR2 SQIVND come from the germline V gene (reference sequence). V was pared by 6 bases and J by 6 bases, with 10 bases of the junction left unmatched. Written as DNA, the CDR3 is TGTGCCAGTAGCTCGATTGGGACAGGAGGCGAGCAGTACTTC. Its protein is CASSSIGTGGEQYF.

V and J are TRBV27 and TRBJ2-2; TRBD2 matches at 7 bases. Germline-derived CDR1 and CDR2 are MNHEY and SMNVEV (reference sequence). The ends lost 6 bases at V and 3 bases at J; junction bases unmatched: 10. The CDR3 sequence is 16 residues long. CDR3 bases: TGTGCCAGCAGACGAACAACGGGGGGTCACACCGGGGAGCTGTTTTTT. It translates to CASRRTTGGHTGELFF.

Only a few counts were recorded for this clone. This chain links TRBV5-1 with TRBJ1-2; no definite D call. V dropped 4 bases and J dropped 0 bases, with 16 bases sitting between them. The CDR3 is made up of 16 amino acids. The germline V gene has CDR1 SGHRS and CDR2 YFSETQ. The CDR3 here is CASSPLIRGSNYGYTF. The CDR3 DNA is TGCGCCAGCAGCCCACTGATTCGGGGTTCTAACTATGGCTACACCTTC.

The rearrangement joins TRBV15 to TRBJ1-2; tentatively, D is TRBD1 (5 bases). This CDR3 comprises 14 residues. Deletions cut 0 bases from V and 9 bases from J, with 14 bases between. Germline V gene sequence: CDR1 LNHNV, CDR2 YYDKDF (reference sequence). The CDR3 DNA is TGTGCCACCAGCAGAGATCAGGGTGTTTGGTGCTACACCTTC. The encoded protein is CATSRDQGVWCYTF.

This clone appeared a few times. With a much larger clone just one base away, this may be a read error. The chain combines TRBV5-1 with TRBJ2-2; TRBD2 agrees at 12 bases. The CDR3 consists of 16 residues. In germline, CDR1 is SGHRS, CDR2 YFSETQ. The CDR3 sequence is CASSRTSGRNAGELFF. The CDR3 nucleotides read TGCGCCAGCAGCCGCACTAGCGGGAGGAACGCCGGGGAGCTGTTTTTT.

This clone appeared a few times. The rearrangement joins TRBV6-5 to TRBJ2-7; 11 bases line up with TRBD2. J gave up 4 bases and V 2 bases, and 7 bases lay outside the gene matches. CDR1 is MNHEY and CDR2 is SVGAGI in the germline V gene. This CDR3 is 16 amino acids long. CDR3 bases: TGTGCCAGCAGTTACGGGTCTCGGACTAGCGGGTACGAGCAGTACTTC. Its protein product is CASSYGSRTSGYEQYF.

The chain combines TRBV19 with TRBJ1-5; D not certain. In germline, CDR1 is LNHDA, CDR2 SQIVND (reference sequence). The CDR3 spans 14 residues. V gave up 5 bases and J gave up 0 bases, with 8 bases separating them. The CDR3 coding sequence is TGTGCCAGTAGTCGGCAGTATAGCAATCAGCCCCAGCATTTT. The encoded protein is CASSRQYSNQPQHF.

This clone appeared a few times. Its ends do not fully match the called genes, so a read error is possible. The chain is built from TRBV6-1 and TRBJ2-2, with a weak D call TRBD1 (5 bases). The CDR3 spans 13 residues. Germline values: CDR1 MNHNS, CDR2 SASEGT. The CDR3 loop is CASIQGVTRELFF. The CDR3 region has the DNA TGTGCCAGCATCCAGGGCGTCACCAGGGAGCTGTTTTTT.

This clone was counted a single time. The chain combines TRBV18 with TRBJ1-6; D is ambiguous. The CDR3 has 14 residues. V lost 8 bases and J 8 bases, leaving 16 bases between the germline ends. Germline lookup yields CDR1 KGHSH and CDR2 LQKENI. Here the CDR3 DNA reads TGTGCCAGCACCTTAGTTATGCGCGATTCACCCCTCCACTTT. Residues: CASTLVMRDSPLHF.

In its sample, this clone ranks as medium-sized. The chain joins TRBV6-1 to TRBJ1-1; D is perhaps TRBD1 (5 bases). The germline V gene has CDR1 MNHNS and CDR2 SASEGT. Between the trimmed V and J ends, which lost 4 bases and 2 bases, there was a span of 14 bases. This CDR3 is 15 amino acids long. CDR3 in amino acids: CASSVMGPRNTEAFF. Written as DNA, the CDR3 is TGTGCCAGCAGTGTAATGGGGCCACGCAACACTGAAGCTTTCTTT.

This clone was recorded many times. This chain connects TRBV2 to TRBJ1-1; D uncertain. CDR3 length: 16 amino acids. Germline CDR1 SNHLY, CDR2 FYNNEI. Deletions cut 8 bases from V and 1 base from J, with 20 bases between. The CDR3 DNA reads as TGTGCCAGCCTCTCGTTCCACGGGCAAGGGAACACTGAAGCTTTCTTT. Translating gives CASLSFHGQGNTEAFF.

Only a few counts were recorded for this clone. A much larger clone is a single base away; this may be a read error. The J gene is TRBJ2-3, the V gene TRBV7-9, with D possibly being TRBD2 (6 bases). The length of the CDR3 is 14 residues. V was trimmed by 6 bases and J by 2 bases, leaving 12 bases between them. Germline V CDR1 and CDR2: SEHNR, FQNEAQ (reference sequence). CDR3 DNA: TGTGCCAGCAGTGAGCGGGTCTCCACAGATACGCAGTATTTT. Its protein is CASSERVSTDTQYF.

This clone was picked up a small number of times. One junction end disagrees with the germline gene, perhaps due to a read error. This chain joins TRBV7-2 and TRBJ2-7; no definite D call. The CDR3 is 11 residues long. The germline gives CDR1 SGHTA, CDR2 FQGNSA. The CDR3 is CASRLTVEQDF. The CDR3 DNA follows: TGTGCCAGCAGGTTAACAGTCGAGCAGGACTTC.

A word on this clone: The CDR3 end shows no conserved phenylalanine or tryptophan, and so a read error is likely. The rearrangement uses TRBV11-1 and TRBJ1-2; no clear D gene. Germline CDR1 and CDR2: SGHAT and FQDESV (reference sequence). Trimming removed 4 bases from V and 3 bases from J, with 6 bases in between. The CDR3 is 12 residues long. CDR3 sequence (DNA): TGTGCCAGCAGCTCCCCGTACTATGGCTACACCTCC. Its translation is CASSSPYYGYTS.

Many counts were recorded for this clone. The chain recombines TRBV20-1 with TRBJ2-3, with D maybe TRBD1 (6 bases). This CDR3 is 13 amino acids long. The germline gives CDR1 DFQATT, CDR2 SNEGSKA (reference sequence). V gave up 3 bases and J gave up 0 bases, with 7 bases separating them. The CDR3: CSARGASTDTQYF. The CDR3 bases are TGCAGTGCTAGGGGGGCGAGCACAGATACGCAGTATTTT.

J is TRBJ2-1 and V is TRBV4-2, with D perhaps TRBD2 (5 bases). Trimming took off 0 bases at V and 13 bases at J, with 16 bases between the two ends. The V gene's germline CDR1 is LGHNA and CDR2 YNFKEQ. This CDR3 comprises 14 residues. CDR3 in DNA: TGTGCCAGCAGCCAAGACTTGAGAACTAGGCCCCAGTTCTTC. Amino acid sequence: CASSQDLRTRPQFF.

This clone has only a few counts. Sequence at one end of the junction differs from germline and may be a read error. The gene calls are TRBV6-1 and TRBJ1-1; TRBD1 might be the D (5 bases). Germline CDR1 MNHNS, CDR2 SASEGT. The CDR3 runs to 13 residues. The CDR3 coding sequence is TGTGCAAGCACCGATGGCGGGGGGACTGAAGCTTTCTTT. It yields the protein CASTDGGGTEAFF.

As concerns this clone: A junction boundary mismatches the germline segment, possibly from a read error. The rearrangement uses TRBV5-1 and TRBJ1-2; D is undetermined. The germline gives CDR1 SGHRS, CDR2 YFSETQ. The CDR3 spans 12 residues. The CDR3 nucleotides are TGCGCCAGCAGCAGCGCGATGGAAGGCTACTCCTTC. This encodes CASSSAMEGYSF.